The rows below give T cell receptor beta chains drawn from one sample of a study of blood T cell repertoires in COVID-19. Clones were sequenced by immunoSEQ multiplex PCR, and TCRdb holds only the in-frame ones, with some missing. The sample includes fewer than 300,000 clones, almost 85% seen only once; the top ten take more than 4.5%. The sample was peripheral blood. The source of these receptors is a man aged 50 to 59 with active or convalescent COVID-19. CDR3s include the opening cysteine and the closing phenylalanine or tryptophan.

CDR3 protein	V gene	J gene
CASSLGGDSYSPLHF	TRBV5-5	TRBJ1-6
CATSRGDSNQPQHF	TRBV24-1	TRBJ1-5
CASSSGPAQETQYF	TRBV7-2	TRBJ2-5
CASSLAVSGLGAYEQYF	TRBV5-8	TRBJ2-7
CASSQVSRGDHNEQFF	TRBV3-1/TRBV3-2	TRBJ2-1
CASSAQTNQPQHF	TRBV2	TRBJ1-5
CASRITGTSNQPQHF	TRBV6-5	TRBJ1-5
CASSPRSGRGETQYF	TRBV7-8	TRBJ2-5
CASSSPKAGDYGYTF	TRBV4-2	TRBJ1-2
CASSPGGNIQYF	TRBV7-9	TRBJ2-4
CASSSPSGIAYNEQFF	TRBV28	TRBJ2-1
CASSREGYEQYF	TRBV6-2/TRBV6-3	TRBJ2-7
CATSRRTGDSPLHF	TRBV15	TRBJ1-6
CASSLPMGGSAFF	TRBV14	TRBJ1-1
CASSEGQGDYEQYF	TRBV4-2	TRBJ2-7
CASSLWGQGSEKLFF	TRBV5-1	TRBJ1-4
CASSSGTGGQKTQYF	TRBV27	TRBJ2-5
CAISDDRSLLISNYGYTF	TRBV10-3	TRBJ1-2
CASSPRTVRDEKLFF	TRBV27	TRBJ1-4
CAWSLKELGQSAFEAFF	TRBV30	TRBJ1-1
CASSWAHEQYF	TRBV6-2/TRBV6-3	TRBJ2-7
CASSKGANEQFF	TRBV11-3	TRBJ2-1
CASSPGSPGTQYF	TRBV6-2/TRBV6-3	TRBJ2-5
CSVTTGRTGELFF	TRBV29-1	TRBJ2-2
CASSQRLAGGLYNEQFF	TRBV3-1/TRBV3-2	TRBJ2-1
CASSESGLAGELFF	TRBV10-2	TRBJ2-2
CSVEPGTNYGYTF	TRBV29-1	TRBJ1-2
CASSQWGASGASTDTQYF	TRBV4-2	TRBJ2-3
CASSLIQGGAFF	TRBV28	TRBJ1-1
CASSRRDYFRTQYF	TRBV28	TRBJ2-5
CASSSGVGTTNEKLFF	TRBV5-1	TRBJ1-4
CASSGSGLAGLGEQYF	TRBV5-5	TRBJ2-7
CASSRQGQGDGYTF	TRBV5-6	TRBJ1-2
CASSAGSGSQETQYF	TRBV7-7	TRBJ2-5
CASSFFTGDYEQYF	TRBV11-1	TRBJ2-7
CASSTSMGSEQYF	TRBV18	TRBJ2-7
CASSMSREGTGELFF	TRBV19	TRBJ2-2
CASSPGTGRYPGANVLTF	TRBV28	TRBJ2-6
CASSRGYTQYF	TRBV12-3/TRBV12-4	TRBJ2-3
CASSLGGSYGYTF	TRBV12-3/TRBV12-4	TRBJ1-2
CASSYRGRSYEQYF	TRBV6-5	TRBJ2-7
CASSQPTCLIAGGTDTQYF	TRBV23-1	TRBJ2-3
CASSSQRTAGNTIYF	TRBV5-6	TRBJ1-3
CASSETDRHGELFF	TRBV6-1	TRBJ2-2
CASSVDRKNSPLHF	TRBV2	TRBJ1-6
CSVVLTGFVEETQYF	TRBV29-1	TRBJ2-5
CASSRKVGGESPLHF	TRBV18	TRBJ1-6
CASSPSAGRLDALDTEAFF	TRBV18	TRBJ1-1
CASSVGRDSYNEQFF	TRBV9	TRBJ2-1
CAISEGQDNGYTF	TRBV10-3	TRBJ1-2
CAWSGGLAGTGELFF	TRBV30	TRBJ2-2
CASSPTSGYEQYF	TRBV7-2	TRBJ2-7
CASSHEGATGPSYNEQFF	TRBV3-1/TRBV3-2	TRBJ2-1
CASSRDRGSQPQHF	TRBV28	TRBJ1-5
CASSVETSGSRGVQFF	TRBV9	TRBJ2-1
CASSPSGRDYEQYF	TRBV28	TRBJ2-7
CASCWGGPGNSPLHF	TRBV12-5	TRBJ1-6